This TCR beta chain was found in a study of blood T cell repertoires in COVID-19. As for the study in general: Whether acute or convalescent, the COVID-19 samples came from the United States, Italy and Spain.

TCRdb's table, derived via immunoSEQ multiplex PCR, lists solely in-frame clones and lacks some. This sample carries some 290,000 clones, around four fifths of them seen once, and the ten largest clones take over 4.5%. Trimming pared 6 bases from V and 8 bases from J, leaving 13 bases between. Germline-derived CDR1 and CDR2 are MNHEY and SVGEGT. The CDR3 is made up of 12 amino acids. Sample: peripheral blood. This receptor was obtained from a man aged 60-69 years who had recovered from COVID-19. This chain uses TRBV6-2 or TRBV6-3 with TRBJ1-2, with a possible D match to TRBD1 (5 bases). The CDR3: CASSPRGTGYTF. CDR3 DNA sequence: TGTGCCAGCAGCCCCCGGGGGACGGGCTACACCTTC.